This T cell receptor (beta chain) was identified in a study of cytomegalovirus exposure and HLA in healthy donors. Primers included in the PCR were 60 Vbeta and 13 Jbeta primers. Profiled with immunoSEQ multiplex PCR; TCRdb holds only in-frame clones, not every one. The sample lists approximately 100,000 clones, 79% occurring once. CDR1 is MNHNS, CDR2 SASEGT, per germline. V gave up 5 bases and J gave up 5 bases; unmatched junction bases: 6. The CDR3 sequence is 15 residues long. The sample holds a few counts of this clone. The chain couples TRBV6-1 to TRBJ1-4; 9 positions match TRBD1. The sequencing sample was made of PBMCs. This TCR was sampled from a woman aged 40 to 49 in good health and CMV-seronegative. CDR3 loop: CASSPSTGGNEKLFF. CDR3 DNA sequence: TGTGCCAGCAGTCCATCGACAGGGGGGAATGAAAAACTGTTTTTT.